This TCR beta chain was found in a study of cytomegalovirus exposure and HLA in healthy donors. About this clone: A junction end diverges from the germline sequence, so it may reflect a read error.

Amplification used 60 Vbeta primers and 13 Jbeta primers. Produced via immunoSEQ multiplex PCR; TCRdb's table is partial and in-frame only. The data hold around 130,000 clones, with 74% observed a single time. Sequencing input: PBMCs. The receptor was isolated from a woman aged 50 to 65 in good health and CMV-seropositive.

CDR3 region: CASSENREANLF. The CDR3 coding sequence is TGTGCCAGCAGTGAAAATCGAGAGGCTAACCTTTTT. The chain links TRBV6-1 to TRBJ1-6; D unclear. The CDR3 runs to 12 residues. Germline CDR1 is MNHNS and CDR2 is SASEGT.